The 31 T cell receptor beta chains in this list originate from one sample, sequenced in a study of blood T cell repertoires in COVID-19. The repertoire was sequenced with immunoSEQ multiplex PCR; TCRdb's copy has only in-frame clones and lacks some. Of about 78,000 clones in the sample, over 75% were seen once. The sequencing sample was made of peripheral blood. The receptors shown here come from a human donor in a cohort sampled during active COVID-19.

The chain joins TRBV6-5 to TRBJ1-2; D is undetermined. Trimming took 5 bases from V and 1 from J, leaving 11 bases between them. CDR1 is MNHEY, CDR2 SVGAGI, per germline. The CDR3 contains 14 residues. The CDR3 DNA reads as TGTGCCAGCAGTCGTAGGACTGATAACTATGGCTACACCTTC. Translation gives CASSRRTDNYGYTF.

The chain joins TRBV30 to TRBJ2-7, with 8 positions matching TRBD1. The CDR3 has 16 residues. V lost 2 bases and J lost 1; bases outside the gene matches: 10. CDR1 is GTSNPN and CDR2 is SVGIG in the germline V gene (reference sequence). The CDR3 reads CAWSPTLQGASYEQYF. The DNA for the CDR3 is TGTGCCTGGAGTCCCACGTTGCAGGGGGCTTCCTACGAGCAGTACTTC.

By sample fraction, this clone is medium-sized. The gene calls are TRBV7-8 and TRBJ2-3; 8 bases align to TRBD2. This CDR3 is built from 15 residues. Germline CDR1 SGHVS, CDR2 FQNEAQ. Trimming took 1 base from V and 4 from J; bases not matched to a gene: 4. In nucleotides, the CDR3 is TGTGCCAGCAGCTTAGAGACTAGCGATGCAGATACGCAGTATTTT. It yields the protein CASSLETSDADTQYF. Using reference TRBV7-8 and TRBJ2-3 for the parts outside the CDR3, the full variable domain is GAGVSQSPRYKVAKRGQDVALRCDPISGHVSLFWYQQALGQGPEFLTYFQNEAQLDKSGLPSDRFFAERPEGSVSTLKIQRTQQEDSAVYLCASSLETSDADTQYFGPGTRLTVL.

The chain has TRBV6-5 and TRBJ1-2, with TRBD1 identical over 9 bases. V was clipped by 6 bases and J by 8 bases; unmatched bases: 10. The CDR3 has 14 residues. The germline V gene encodes CDR1 MNHEY and CDR2 SVGAGI. The DNA for the CDR3 is TGTGCCAGCAGACTCCCGGGACAGGGTTTGGGCTACACCTTC. Amino acids: CASRLPGQGLGYTF.

The V and J genes are TRBV24-1 and TRBJ2-5, with TRBD1 matching 7 bases. This CDR3 has 14 amino acids. V trimming: 3 bases; J trimming: 1 base; junction bases outside the gene matches: 1. The germline CDR1 and CDR2 sequences are KGHDR and SFDVKD. The CDR3 region is CATSDGTVQETQYF. CDR3 in DNA: TGTGCCACCAGTGATGGGACAGTCCAAGAGACCCAGTACTTC.

The genes are TRBV4-1 and TRBJ1-1; D call uncertain. CDR1 is MGHRA, CDR2 YSYEKL, per germline. CDR3 size: 14 residues. The V end lost 0 bases, the J end lost 2 bases, and 7 bases lay between the germline ends. The CDR3 coding sequence is TGCGCCAGCAGCCAAGAAGAGGGAAACACTGAAGCTTTCTTT. Protein sequence: CASSQEEGNTEAFF.

J is TRBJ2-7 and V is TRBV24-1, with 12 positions matching TRBD2. The junction had 0 bases not matched to a gene; V was cut back by 4 bases and J by 0 bases. The germline gives CDR1 KGHDR, CDR2 SFDVKD. CDR3 size: 15 residues. The CDR3 DNA reads TGTGCCACCAGTGAGACTAGCGGGAGCTCCTACGAGCAGTACTTC. Amino acid sequence: CATSETSGSSYEQYF.

There are a few counts of this clone. The rearrangement joins TRBV4-1 to TRBJ2-1, with TRBD2 identical over 9 bases. The V segment lost 0 bases and the J segment 9 bases; nucleotides outside the gene matches: 6. CDR3 length equals 15 residues. In germline, CDR1 is MGHRA, CDR2 YSYEKL. CDR3 sequence reads: CASSQDLRGGIEQFF. The CDR3 coding sequence is TGCGCCAGCAGCCAAGATCTGCGGGGGGGCATTGAGCAGTTCTTC.

The chain couples TRBV7-2 to TRBJ1-1; D unresolved. Germline-derived CDR1 and CDR2 are SGHTA and FQGNSA. The V end lost 2 bases, the J end lost 6 bases, and 7 bases lay between the germline ends. The CDR3 loop spans 12 amino acids. The CDR3 DNA sequence: TGTGCCAGCAGCTTATCGGTTCCTGAAGCTTTCTTT. It is translated as CASSLSVPEAFF.

CDR3 DNA sequence: TGTGCCAGCAGTTACCAACACCGTCAGCCCCAGCATTTT. Translation: CASSYQHRQPQHF. This chain links TRBV6-6 with TRBJ1-5, with no clear D. CDR1 is MNHNY and CDR2 is SVGAGI in the germline V gene (reference sequence). The CDR3 extends over 13 amino acids. The ends were cut back, 2 bases at V and 6 bases at J, with 8 bases in the middle.

The chain combines TRBV9 with TRBJ2-7, with TRBD1 matching over 10 bases. From germline, CDR1 is SGDLS and CDR2 YYNGEE. After removal of 3 bases from V and 2 bases from J, the junction contained 5 bases not matched to a gene. The CDR3 extends over 15 amino acids. CDR3 sequence reads: CASSAWDRGTYEQYF. CDR3 sequence (DNA): TGTGCCAGCAGCGCCTGGGACAGGGGAACCTACGAGCAGTACTTC.

This chain joins TRBV25-1 and TRBJ2-5; no clear D. CDR3 length: 11 residues. Germline values: CDR1 MGHDK, CDR2 SYGVNS. Trimming stripped 3 bases from V and 5 bases from J, with 4 bases between. DNA of the CDR3: TGTGCCAGCAGTGACTACGAGACCCAGTACTTC. This sequence encodes CASSDYETQYF.

There are a few counts of this clone. CDR3 coding DNA: TGTGCCAGCCCCTCAGCGGAAGATACGCAGTATTTT. Translating gives CASPSAEDTQYF. The chain links TRBV28 to TRBJ2-3; weak D call: TRBD2 (5 bases). Trimming pared 8 bases from V and 5 bases from J, leaving 11 bases between. CDR3 length: 12 residues. The germline V gene has CDR1 MDHEN and CDR2 SYDVKM.

CDR3 residues: CASSSPGGENIQYF. The CDR3 region has the DNA TGCGCCAGCAGCTCCCCAGGGGGCGAAAACATTCAGTACTTC. The chain couples TRBV5-1 to TRBJ2-4, with 8 bases lining up with TRBD1. Germline V gene sequence: CDR1 SGHRS, CDR2 YFSETQ. The CDR3 has 14 amino acids. Unmatched junction bases numbered 4, after V lost 3 bases and J lost 5 bases.

The V gene is TRBV3-1 (or the pseudogene TRBV3-2), the J gene TRBJ1-6; 8 bases fit TRBD1. There are 17 residues in the CDR3. Germline loops: CDR1 LGHDT, CDR2 YNNKEL (reference sequence). V shed 3 bases and J 4 bases; nucleotides not matched to a gene: 8. CDR3 protein: CASSHLRGRRYNSPLHF. The CDR3 DNA sequence: TGTGCCAGCAGCCATCTCAGGGGGCGCCGGTATAATTCACCCCTCCACTTT.

The chain links TRBV30 to TRBJ1-5; D may be TRBD1 (5 bases). This CDR3 region has 13 residues. The V end was cut by 0 bases, the J end by 8 bases, with 11 bases between. CDR1 and CDR2 from the germline V gene are GTSNPN and SVGIG (reference sequence). The CDR3 is CAWSVLQDEPQHF. The DNA of the CDR3 is TGTGCCTGGAGTGTATTACAGGACGAGCCCCAGCATTTT.

This chain uses TRBV9 with TRBJ1-2, with a tentative D call TRBD1 (6 bases). This CDR3 is built from 15 residues. The V and J ends lost 3 bases and 3 bases respectively, with 15 bases between them. Germline values: CDR1 SGDLS, CDR2 YYNGEE. The CDR3 DNA sequence: TGTGCCAGCAGCGGTAGGGGGAATCAGGACTATGGCTACACCTTC. It encodes CASSGRGNQDYGYTF.

The chain combines TRBV6-5 with TRBJ2-5; D is perhaps TRBD1 (5 bases). The CDR3 runs to 14 residues. From germline, CDR1 is MNHEY and CDR2 SVGAGI. Trimming removed 6 bases from V and 1 base from J, with 12 bases in between. The CDR3: CASRGRLLQETQYF. CDR3 nucleotides: TGTGCCAGCAGGGGGCGGCTGCTCCAAGAGACCCAGTACTTC.

This clone was picked up one time. J is TRBJ1-2 and V is TRBV9; the match to TRBD1 covers 7 bases. The junction had 7 bases not matched to a gene; V was cut back by 4 bases and J by 7 bases. The CDR3 sequence is 13 residues long. The V gene's germline CDR1 is SGDLS and CDR2 YYNGEE. The chain's CDR3 is CASSPGQISGYTF. Written as DNA, the CDR3 is TGTGCCAGCAGCCCGGGACAGATTAGTGGCTACACCTTC.

A remark on this clone: This sample includes further DNA sequences coding for the same CDR3. DNA for the CDR3: TGCGCCAGCAGCTTGGTAACTGGCTACGAGCAGTACTTC. Its protein is CASSLVTGYEQYF. J is TRBJ2-7 and V is TRBV5-1; no reliable D call. The V end lost 0 bases, the J end lost 3 bases, and 7 bases lay between the germline ends. Looked up from germline, CDR1 is SGHRS and CDR2 is YFSETQ. The CDR3 contains 13 residues. Looking up the rest from reference TRBV5-1 and TRBJ2-7 gives the full variable domain: KAGVTQTPRYLIKTRGQQVTLSCSPISGHRSVSWYQQTPGQGLQFLFEYFSETQRNKGNFPGRFSGRQFSNSRSEMNVSTLELGDSALYLCASSLVTGYEQYFGPGTRLTVT.

This clone was picked up a small number of times. The V and J genes are TRBV7-2 and TRBJ2-7; D call uncertain. Germline CDR1 SGHTA, CDR2 FQGNSA. Trimming removed 4 bases from V and 3 bases from J, with 7 bases in between. The CDR3 length is 12 residues. The CDR3 here is CASSSTGYEQYF. The CDR3 nucleotides read TGTGCCAGCAGCTCCACCGGCTACGAGCAGTACTTC.

The rearrangement links TRBV14 to TRBJ2-3; the match to TRBD2 covers 8 bases. Trimming at V came to 3 bases and at J to 2 bases, leaving 7 bases not matched to a gene. The CDR3 length is 16 residues. Germline V CDR1 and CDR2: SGHDN, FVKESK. This CDR3 reads CASSHLAGSYTDTQYF. CDR3 DNA sequence: TGTGCCAGCAGCCATTTAGCGGGGTCTTACACAGATACGCAGTATTTT.

The chain recombines TRBV7-8 with TRBJ2-2; 11 bases are a match to TRBD2. This CDR3 has 16 amino acids. The ends lost 3 bases at V and 2 bases at J; junction bases unmatched: 2. Germline V gene data show CDR1 as SGHVS and CDR2 as FQNEAQ. The CDR3 DNA is TGTGCCAGCAGCTTGCTAGCGGGGGGTAACACCGGGGAGCTGTTTTTT. Its translation: CASSLLAGGNTGELFF.

Worth noting for this clone: Other DNA sequences from this sample encode an identical CDR3 as well. The chain is built from TRBV6-5 and TRBJ2-2, with D perhaps matching TRBD2 (6 bases). Looked up from germline, CDR1 is MNHEY and CDR2 is SVGAGI. The CDR3 has 13 residues. V was pared by 4 bases and J by 10 bases, with 13 bases between. CDR3 protein: CASSLLAATELFF. Written as DNA, the CDR3 is TGTGCCAGCAGTTTATTAGCGGCGACGGAGCTGTTTTTT.

The chain is built from TRBV28 and TRBJ1-5; TRBD1 matches 8 bases. The CDR3 loop spans 15 amino acids. Germline CDR1 is MDHEN and CDR2 is SYDVKM. V shed 5 bases, J shed 7 bases, and the junction held 10 bases outside the gene matches. CDR3 nucleotide sequence: TGTGCCAGCAGTCCCACCAGGGGGCTGACCCAGCCCCAGCATTTT. Protein: CASSPTRGLTQPQHF.

The chain links TRBV11-2 to TRBJ2-7, with TRBD1 matching over 8 bases. This CDR3 spans 15 amino acids. Unmatched junction bases numbered 5, after V lost 1 base and J lost 3 bases. Germline V CDR1 and CDR2: SGHAT, FQNNGV. CDR3 residues: CASSLGTGLVYEQYF. In DNA form, the CDR3 reads TGTGCCAGCAGCTTAGGGACAGGGCTTGTCTACGAGCAGTACTTC.

The J gene is TRBJ1-6, the V gene TRBV3-1 (or the pseudogene TRBV3-2); the match to TRBD1 covers 7 bases. The germline gives CDR1 LGHDT, CDR2 YNNKEL (reference sequence). The V and J ends lost 5 bases and 2 bases, in that order; junction bases with no gene match: 12. CDR3 length: 18 residues. CDR3 region: CASSYLPRGWTYNSPLHF. The CDR3 DNA is TGTGCCAGCAGCTACCTACCCAGGGGGTGGACCTATAATTCACCCCTCCACTTT.

The CDR3 spells CASSRVTNTEAFF. The CDR3 DNA reads TGTGCCAGCAGCCGGGTCACGAACACTGAAGCTTTCTTT. This chain connects TRBV7-9 to TRBJ1-1, with D uncertain. V was shortened by 5 bases and J by 1 base, with 8 bases between the two germline ends. CDR1 SEHNR and CDR2 FQNEAQ come from the germline V gene (reference sequence). The CDR3 spans 13 residues.

This clone was counted once. The rearrangement links TRBV12-3 or TRBV12-4 to TRBJ1-4, with TRBD1 as a possible D gene (5 bases). Trimming removed 6 bases at V and 8 bases at J, with 10 bases between. The CDR3 is made up of 12 amino acids. CDR3 in DNA: TGTGCCAGCAGGGGGCTGGGGGAAAAACTGTTTTTT. Protein: CASRGLGEKLFF.

The rearrangement joins TRBV5-5 to TRBJ1-4, with 7 bases aligning to TRBD1. CDR3 size: 15 residues. V lost 2 bases, J lost 6 bases, and 7 bases stayed unmatched. Germline V gives CDR1 SGHKS, CDR2 YYEKEE (reference sequence). CDR3 bases: TGTGCCAGCAGCTTTAGGGGGCAGAGTGATGAAAAACTGTTTTTT. It translates to CASSFRGQSDEKLFF.

V and J are TRBV25-1 and TRBJ1-1, with D maybe TRBD1 (6 bases). Trimming cost V 5 bases and J 10 bases, with 20 bases left between them. Germline CDR1 and CDR2: MGHDK and SYGVNS. The length of the CDR3 is 14 residues. CDR3 DNA: TGTGCCAGCAGTTTCTACCCCGGGGAGGGGGGAGCTTTCTTT. This translates into CASSFYPGEGGAFF.